The present T cell receptor beta chain was sequenced within a study of T cells in Graves' hyperthyroidism and ophthalmopathy. Study-level points and caveats: Blood also carried most thyroid clonotypes expanded above 0.001.

This clonotype was detected ten times or more. Antigen: not known. Amplified TCR beta CDR3 regions derived from RNA transcripts. RT-PCR in the first round (using the HTBI primer set) targeted the TCR CDR3. TCRdb reprocessed the multiplex PCR reads with MiXCR, giving one entry per CDR3 protein. The sample contains some 720,000 distinct CDR3 sequences, about 15% of which appear only once. No ophthalmopathy progression within 18 months constituted stable Graves' hyperthyroidism. The V and J ends lost 8 bases and 3 bases, in that order; junction bases with no gene match: 9. The CDR3 runs to 14 residues. The germline V gene has CDR1 MNHEY and CDR2 SVGEGT.

The clonotype was recovered from a man between 18 and 29 years old with Graves' hyperthyroidism. What was sequenced was blood. The genes are TRBV6-2 or TRBV6-3 and TRBJ2-7; TRBD2 matches 8 bases. The CDR3 spells CASGTSGGNYEQYF. The CDR3 DNA reads as TGTGCCAGCGGTACTTCGGGGGGGAACTACGAGCAGTACTTC.